The T cell receptor beta chain described here comes from a study of blood T cell repertoires in COVID-19. Study summary: Acute-phase and convalescent COVID-19 samples originated in the United States, Italy and Spain. PBMCs, B-cell-depleted T cells, or T cells were the source of the cDNA or gDNA that made up the material.

CDR3 length equals 20 residues. Looked up from germline, CDR1 is SGHTS and CDR2 is YDEGEE. Points on this clone: A junction boundary mismatches the germline segment, possibly from a read error.

Per the original methods: By means of reference gene primer amplification, nucleated cell counts were estimated. Measured with immunoSEQ multiplex PCR; TCRdb has only the in-frame clones, and not every one. That table furnishes V, J and clone size, whereas the DNA furnished D and trimming. The sample consists of around 130,000 clones, around 86% of them appearing once. The source material was peripheral blood. The V and J genes are TRBV5-8 and TRBJ1-5; D is perhaps TRBD1 (6 bases). This receptor was identified in a woman aged 45-60 years who had recovered from COVID-19. The CDR3 DNA sequence: TGTGCCAGCAACTTGGAGTCGTATGTGGGGGCGCATAATGGCAATCAGCCCCAGCATTTT. This sequence encodes CASNLESYVGAHNGNQPQHF.